Sequencing of this TCR beta chain was carried out in a study of blood T cells in healthy people across ages. The ends were cut back, 3 bases at V and 6 bases at J, with 9 bases in the middle. Germline loops: CDR1 ENHRY, CDR2 SYGVKD. The CDR3 is 14 residues long. Comment on this clonotype: As yet, its antigen is unknown.

Findings and caveats of the study: More naive CD4+ cells and higher diversity marked long-lived donors relative to aged donors.

A second roughly 6 to 12 cycle PCR used barcoded and J-beta primers. TCRdb processed the 5' RACE reads anew with MiXCR; each CDR3 protein has one entry. The sample lists 1,500,000 or so distinct CDR3 sequences, 59% occurring once. The rearrangement links TRBV10-3 to TRBJ1-6, with D maybe TRBD1 (6 bases). The receptor comes from a man aged 18 to 30 in good health. The sequenced material came from blood. The CDR3 DNA follows: TGTGCCATCAGTGATCAGGGGCGTAATTCACCCCTCCACTTT. Translating gives CAISDQGRNSPLHF.